This record concerns one T cell receptor (beta chain) sequence. What it recognizes is unknown. This sample was taken from a study of T cells in Graves' hyperthyroidism and ophthalmopathy. General study findings and limits: The majority of expanded thyroid clonotypes above 0.001 also appeared in blood.

The CDR3 is 13 residues long. V dropped 5 bases and J dropped 1 base, with 8 bases sitting between them. Germline V gives CDR1 SNHLY, CDR2 FYNNEI. The investigators amplified TCR beta CDR3 regions from RNA transcripts. The TCR CDR3 first-round RT-PCR relied on the HTBI primer set. MiXCR was run by TCRdb on the multiplex PCR reads, yielding one entry per CDR3 protein. The data contain 540,000 or so distinct CDR3 sequences, just over 45% of them singletons. Sequencing input: peripheral blood or thyroid tissue (not recorded which). The TCR comes from an adult woman with Graves' disease, either hyperthyroidism or ophthalmopathy (not recorded which). V is TRBV2 and J is TRBJ1-1; D remains unclear. The CDR3 DNA reads TGTGCCAGCAGTAACGGACGGAACACTGAAGCTTTCTTT. It specifies CASSNGRNTEAFF. The full variable domain, completed using reference TRBV2 and TRBJ1-1, is EPEVTQTPSHQVTQMGQEVILRCVPISNHLYFYWYRQILGQKVEFLVSFYNNEISEKSEIFDDQFSVERPDGSNFTLKIRSTKLEDSAMYFCASSNGRNTEAFFGQGTRLTVV.